The 20 T cell receptor beta chains in this list originate from one sample, sequenced in a study of response to subunit inactivated influenza vaccine. Each CDR3 protein is one row after TCRdb ran MiXCR on the RT-PCR reads. The sample records under 200,000 distinct CDR3 sequences, 9.5% to 12% being singletons. Here the sequenced sample was CD8+ T cells sorted from PBMCs, taken around 25 months after vaccination. The receptors derive from a man aged 50 to 69 who received an inactivated influenza vaccine.

Ten or more counts support this clonotype. This chain joins TRBV5-5 and TRBJ2-7; D unresolved. This CDR3 has 13 residues. V was trimmed by 3 bases and J by 2 bases, leaving 9 bases between them. CDR1 is SGHKS and CDR2 is YYEKEE in the germline V gene (reference sequence). The CDR3 nucleotides read TGTGCCAGCAGCTGGTCGGCAACCTACGAGCAGTACTTC. This translates into CASSWSATYEQYF.

This chain joins TRBV18 and TRBJ2-7; D is uncertain. The CDR3 loop spans 12 amino acids. Germline V gene lookup returns CDR1 KGHSH and CDR2 LQKENI. V lost 2 bases to trimming and J lost 2 bases, with 4 bases between them. The CDR3 spells CASSPVPYEQYF. The CDR3 DNA follows: TGTGCCAGCTCACCAGTGCCCTACGAGCAGTACTTC.

This clonotype was counted a few times. The V gene is TRBV6-5, the J gene TRBJ2-7; tentatively, D is TRBD2 (6 bases). The germline V gene has CDR1 MNHEY and CDR2 SVGAGI. V lost 2 bases and J lost 5, with 16 bases in between. The CDR3 loop spans 15 amino acids. CDR3 DNA: TGTGCCAGCAGTTACGCGACGGGGGAGATCAACGAGCAGTACTTC. It yields the protein CASSYATGEINEQYF.

The chain links TRBV28 to TRBJ1-1, with TRBD1 identical over 9 bases. V lost 6 bases to trimming and J lost 8 bases; unmatched junction nucleotides: 13. The length of the CDR3 is 15 residues. Germline-derived CDR1 and CDR2 are MDHEN and SYDVKM. The CDR3 DNA follows: TGTGCCAGCAGCTCGGGACAGGGAATTTCTTTAGAAGCTTTCTTT. Protein product: CASSSGQGISLEAFF.

The chain carries TRBV5-6 and TRBJ2-7, with D possibly being TRBD1 or TRBD2 (5 bases each). Germline assignment: CDR1 SGHDT and CDR2 YYEEEE. This CDR3 spans 13 amino acids. Trimming removed 7 bases from V and 4 bases from J, with 15 bases in between. CDR3 protein: CASGPGQGYEQYF. In DNA, the CDR3 is TGTGCCAGCGGCCCGGGGCAGGGATACGAGCAGTACTTC.

The chain uses TRBV28 and TRBJ2-7; TRBD2 agrees at 9 bases. The CDR3 loop spans 16 amino acids. V lost 5 bases to trimming and J lost 7 bases; unmatched junction nucleotides: 15. Germline CDR1 and CDR2: MDHEN and SYDVKM. CDR3 protein: CASSPLPAGGRLEQYF. The CDR3, as DNA: TGTGCCAGCAGTCCCCTCCCAGCGGGAGGTAGGTTGGAGCAGTACTTC.

This clonotype has only a few counts. The chain uses TRBV6-1 and TRBJ2-1; 10 bases are shared with TRBD1. Germline V gives CDR1 MNHNS, CDR2 SASEGT. The V segment lost 5 bases and the J segment 8 bases; nucleotides outside the gene matches: 9. The CDR3 totals 15 residues. Written as DNA, the CDR3 is TGTGCCAGCAGTAAACCAGACAGGGGGCTCGATGAGCAGTTCTTC. Protein sequence: CASSKPDRGLDEQFF.

This clonotype was detected a few times. The chain joins TRBV9 to TRBJ1-1; D is unresolved. Germline V CDR1 and CDR2: SGDLS, YYNGEE. The CDR3 sequence is 13 residues long. Trimming stripped 3 bases from V and 0 bases from J, with 6 bases between. The CDR3 coding sequence is TGTGCCAGCAGCGCGGGCATGAACACTGAAGCTTTCTTT. Its protein product is CASSAGMNTEAFF.

This chain connects TRBV6-2 or TRBV6-3 to TRBJ1-1; a weak D match, TRBD1 (5 bases). The germline V gene has CDR1 MNHEY and CDR2 SVGEGT. V dropped 7 bases and J dropped 5 bases, with 14 bases sitting between them. CDR3 length: 13 amino acids. The CDR3 region has the DNA TGTGCCAGCACTTTGGGGGTAAGGACTGAAGCTTTCTTT. Translation gives CASTLGVRTEAFF.

The chain recombines TRBV4-3 with TRBJ2-1; 7 bases align to TRBD2. V lost 0 bases and J lost 5; bases outside the gene matches: 7. Per germline, CDR1 LGHNA and CDR2 YSLEER. This CDR3 spans 16 amino acids. The CDR3 coding sequence is TGCGCCAGCAGCCAAGATCGAGGACTAGGGCACAATGAGCAGTTCTTC. It encodes CASSQDRGLGHNEQFF.

This clonotype was seen just once. The rearrangement joins TRBV28 to TRBJ2-1, with 11 bases that match TRBD2. J gave up 2 bases and V 2 bases, and 8 bases lay outside the gene matches. Germline lookup yields CDR1 MDHEN and CDR2 SYDVKM. The CDR3 sequence is 18 residues long. The CDR3 protein is CASSLRSGLADPYNEQFF. The CDR3, as DNA: TGTGCCAGCAGTTTAAGATCGGGACTAGCGGACCCCTACAATGAGCAGTTCTTC. The full variable domain, its missing parts supplied by reference TRBV28 and TRBJ2-1, is DVKVTQSSRYLVKRTGEKVFLECVQDMDHENMFWYRQDPGLGLRLIYFSYDVKMKEKGDIPEGYSVSREKKERFSLILESASTNQTSMYLCASSLRSGLADPYNEQFFGPGTRLTVL.

The chain recombines TRBV10-3 with TRBJ2-5, with D perhaps matching TRBD2 (5 bases). The CDR3 has 15 residues. V was trimmed by 2 bases and J by 4 bases, leaving 14 bases between them. The germline CDR1 and CDR2 sequences are ENHRY and SYGVKD. CDR3 sequence (DNA): TGTGCCATCAGTGAGCCTGCAGGAGAGGGAGAGACCCAGTACTTC. This gives the protein CAISEPAGEGETQYF.

The V and J genes are TRBV29-1 and TRBJ1-2; 11 bases are shared with TRBD1. The CDR3 contains 12 residues. The V gene's germline CDR1 is SQVTM and CDR2 ANQGSEA. Unmatched junction bases numbered 2, after V lost 5 bases and J lost 6 bases. The CDR3 nucleotides are TGCAGCGTTCGGGGACAGGGGGATGGCTACACCTTC. Translated, it gives CSVRGQGDGYTF. Filled out from reference TRBV29-1 and TRBJ1-2, the complete variable domain reads SAVISQKPSRDICQRGTSLTIQCQVDSQVTMMFWYRQQPGQSLTLIATANQGSEATYESGFVIDKFPISRPNLTFSTLTVSNMSPEDSSIYLCSVRGQGDGYTFGSGTRLTVV.

The chain is built from TRBV5-6 and TRBJ1-2, with D uncertain. This CDR3 spans 14 amino acids. V was cut by 9 bases and J by 8 bases, with 23 bases left in between. Germline CDR1 SGHDT, CDR2 YYEEEE. The CDR3 region is CAMGPGISPRGYTF. The CDR3 DNA is TGTGCCATGGGCCCCGGGATCTCCCCCCGGGGCTACACCTTC.

This clonotype was counted a few times. V usage is TRBV4-2 and J usage is TRBJ2-7, with 7 bases that match TRBD2. The J segment lost 0 bases and the V segment lost 0 bases, leaving 5 bases of the junction unmatched. The CDR3 is 16 residues long. Germline CDR1 reads LGHNA; CDR2 reads YNFKEQ. CDR3 bases: TGTGCCAGCAGCCAAGAGGGGACTACGAACTCCTACGAGCAGTACTTC. Translated, it gives CASSQEGTTNSYEQYF.

This clonotype was counted many times. The rearrangement links TRBV7-8 to TRBJ2-5; 8 positions match TRBD2. Looked up from germline, CDR1 is SGHVS and CDR2 is FQNEAQ. The length of the CDR3 is 19 residues. J was trimmed by 1 base and V by 3 bases; bases with no gene match: 16. The CDR3, as DNA: TGTGCCAGCAGCTTTACCACGGTAGCGGGATATATATTCCAAGAGACCCAGTACTTC. It specifies CASSFTTVAGYIFQETQYF. Variable domain in full (rest from reference TRBV7-8 and TRBJ2-5): GAGVSQSPRYKVAKRGQDVALRCDPISGHVSLFWYQQALGQGPEFLTYFQNEAQLDKSGLPSDRFFAERPEGSVSTLKIQRTQQEDSAVYLCASSFTTVAGYIFQETQYFGPGTRLLVL.

This clonotype was found a few times. The gene calls are TRBV7-9 and TRBJ1-4; no firm D call. In germline, CDR1 is SEHNR, CDR2 FQNEAQ (reference sequence). The V end lost 6 bases, the J end lost 7 bases, and 15 bases lay between the germline ends. The CDR3 totals 14 residues. CDR3 nucleotides: TGTGCCAGCAGATCCTTGGATGACGGTGAAAAACTGTTTTTT. This codes for CASRSLDDGEKLFF.

The table lists this clonotype with a few counts. This chain joins TRBV20-1 and TRBJ2-7; TRBD2 might be the D (5 bases). The CDR3 is 14 residues long. Germline CDR1 and CDR2: DFQATT and SNEGSKA (reference sequence). V lost 6 bases to trimming and J lost 2 bases, with 17 bases between them. This CDR3 is CSAPAAGSTYEQYF. Here the CDR3 DNA reads TGCAGTGCCCCTGCGGCGGGTTCCACCTACGAGCAGTACTTC.

In this sample, this clonotype turned up a few times. The chain links TRBV20-1 to TRBJ1-6; D is possibly TRBD1 (5 bases). The CDR3 extends over 15 amino acids. V was shortened by 0 bases and J by 10 bases, with 16 bases between the two germline ends. CDR1 and CDR2 from the germline V gene are DFQATT and SNEGSKA (reference sequence). The DNA of the CDR3 is TGCAGTGCTAGAGAGAACCCCAGGGTAGAGTCACCCCTCCACTTT. It codes for CSARENPRVESPLHF.

The J gene is TRBJ2-5, the V gene TRBV7-9; the D gene is possibly TRBD1 (5 bases). The germline V gene has CDR1 SEHNR and CDR2 FQNEAQ (reference sequence). Deletions cut 5 bases from V and 5 bases from J, with 15 bases between. This CDR3 region has 14 residues. Written as DNA, the CDR3 is TGTGCCAGCAGCCCACCTTTAGGGGCGGAGACCCAGTACTTC. Amino acids: CASSPPLGAETQYF.